A selection of T cell receptor beta chains follows, all from one sample in a study of shared clonotypes between healthy human individuals. The assay was immunoSEQ multiplex PCR, and TCRdb's table has in-frame clones only and misses some. The sample shows approximately 1,500,000 clones, around 98% of them seen only once. Sequenced material: naive CD4+ T cells sorted from blood. Source of these receptors: a man younger than 40 in good health. CDR3s include the opening cysteine and the closing phenylalanine or tryptophan. The order of the fields is J gene, V gene, clone size, CDR3 protein. Expanded clones get a size class; other rows say once, few or many, or leave the size out.

TRBJ2-7 TRBV15 NA CATSRGLAGTYEQYF
TRBJ2-1 TRBV20-1 NA CSARGQTEFF
TRBJ2-2 TRBV27 NA CASSWYGGNTGELFF
TRBJ2-3 TRBV5-1 NA CASSLDGSAPDTQYF
TRBJ2-7 TRBV5-1 NA CASSPLWGGTYEQYF
TRBJ2-3 TRBV27 NA CASSQLPLDTQYF
TRBJ1-1 TRBV7-6 NA CASSLAAGAPSRAFF
TRBJ2-7 TRBV2 NA CASREDRDEYYEQYF
TRBJ1-5 TRBV19 NA CASTRGTGLNQPQHF
TRBJ2-3 TRBV28 once CASSSQTSGGTDTQYF
TRBJ2-5 TRBV18 NA CASSQDSGVETQYF
TRBJ1-5 TRBV7-9 NA CASSLARKQGYNQPQHF
TRBJ2-7 TRBV21-1 NA CASSNKDRESYEQYF
TRBJ2-7 TRBV18 NA CASSPRIYEQYF
TRBJ2-1 TRBV5-1 NA CASSLYRGQYNEQFF
TRBJ2-3 TRBV27 NA CASSSPQERGVLDTQYF
TRBJ2-6 TRBV25-1 NA CASSERRLGGANVLTF
TRBJ2-3 TRBV10-3 NA CAISAGRVRDTQYF
TRBJ1-4 TRBV7-9 NA CASSLGGPAAPNRMKILFF
TRBJ2-7 TRBV9 NA CASSVRGAGYEQYF
TRBJ2-1 TRBV7-2 NA CASSLGTTYNEQFF
TRBJ1-2 TRBV5-1 NA CASSLAWGQVDYGYTF
TRBJ1-1 TRBV5-1 NA CASSLWEGTEAFF
TRBJ1-5 TRBV28 NA CASSPGQSRAQPQHF